This T cell receptor beta chain was profiled in a study of T cells in Graves' hyperthyroidism and ophthalmopathy. Background on the study: Peripheral blood specimens were obtained at initial diagnosis, prior to any treatment.

The CDR3 runs to 19 residues. V trimming: 3 bases; J trimming: 0 bases; junction bases outside the gene matches: 14. Germline CDR1 and CDR2: MDHEN and SYDVKM. TCR beta CDR3 regions were amplified from RNA transcripts. The study used the HTBI primer set for a first-round RT-PCR of the TCR CDR3. TCRdb re-called the multiplex PCR reads through MiXCR, storing one row per CDR3 protein. Of over 450,000 distinct CDR3 sequences listed, under 15% are singletons. Concerning this clonotype: Its target is not known.

General study points: Also found in blood were most expanded thyroid clonotypes above 0.001.

The chain joins TRBV28 to TRBJ2-4; 7 nucleotides match TRBD1. The sample taken for sequencing was blood. The origin of this receptor is a woman younger than 35 with Graves' hyperthyroidism. Here the CDR3 DNA reads TGTGCCAGCAGTTTCCCGACAAACCGGGACAGAATAGCCAAAAACATTCAGTACTTC. Its translation is CASSFPTNRDRIAKNIQYF.